This T cell receptor beta chain was captured by sequencing in a study of shared clonotypes between healthy human individuals. Study-wide background: Three plates were used per donor for CD4 naive, three for CD4 memory, two for CD8 naive and one for CD8 memory. General study results and limits: The study's rarefaction showed incomplete sorted-subset sequencing despite large depth.

The germline CDR1 and CDR2 sequences are MGHRA and YSYEKL. The CDR3 loop spans 16 amino acids. The V gene lost 1 base and the J gene lost 6 bases, with 16 bases spanning the gap. To note about this clone: Its cognate antigen is unknown.

The data were produced by immunoSEQ multiplex PCR, yet TCRdb's version contains in-frame clones alone and is incomplete. The sample has some 1,400,000 clones; roughly 96% are singletons. What was sequenced was naive CD4+ T cells sorted from blood. Noted subset: CD45RA+ positively selected. This chain links TRBV4-1 with TRBJ2-1; D is possibly TRBD1 (5 bases). This receptor was taken from a man aged 25 to 45 in good health. The CDR3: CASSQGAGQGFNEQFF. The CDR3 coding sequence is TGCGCCAGCAGCCAAGGGGCCGGCCAGGGCTTCAATGAGCAGTTCTTC.